This T cell receptor (beta chain) was observed in a study of neurological immune-mediated disorders. Comment on this clonotype: No antigen is known for it.

TCRdb analysed the 5' RACE reads with MiXCR anew, one entry per CDR3 protein. Of about 52,000 distinct CDR3 sequences in the sample, 3.8% were seen once. Study conclusions and caveats: There were no CDR3 amino acid sequences shared by expanded clones across subjects, a result suggesting private repertoires in all groups.

V lost 1 base and J lost 12, with 17 bases in between. CDR1 is SNHLY, CDR2 FYNNEI, per germline. This CDR3 is 14 amino acids long. The receptor's source is a man in his fifties or sixties with multiple sclerosis. Sequencing used PBMCs. This chain uses TRBV2 with TRBJ2-3; a possible D gene is TRBD2 (5 bases). CDR3 sequence (DNA): TGTGCCAGCAGTGAAGAGGAAGGAGGCCCGCTACAGTATTTT. This gives the protein CASSEEEGGPLQYF.